The 19 T cell receptor beta chains below were found in one sample sequenced in a study of shared clonotypes between healthy human individuals. Produced via immunoSEQ multiplex PCR; TCRdb's table is partial and in-frame only. The sample consists of 780,000 or so clones, approximately 77% of them appearing once. Sample: memory CD4+ T cells sorted from blood. Described subset: CD45RA-negative fraction. The source is a woman aged 30 to 39 in good health.

This clone was picked up a small number of times. This rearrangement joins TRBV19 to TRBJ1-4, with D hard to call. Trimming removed 3 bases at V and 5 bases at J, with 13 bases between. Germline CDR1 reads LNHDA; CDR2 reads SQIVND (reference sequence). This CDR3 has 15 amino acids. CDR3 sequence reads: CASSMSRRLNEKLFF. The CDR3 region has the DNA TGTGCCAGTAGTATGAGCCGCAGGCTGAATGAAAAACTGTTTTTT.

This rearrangement joins TRBV5-1 to TRBJ1-3, with D unclear. Germline-derived CDR1 and CDR2 are SGHRS and YFSETQ. The CDR3 consists of 17 residues. V was trimmed by 0 bases and J by 0 bases, leaving 13 bases between them. Written as DNA, the CDR3 is TGCGCCAGCAGCTTGGCGGCAACTGCCTCCTCTGGAAACACCATATATTTT. It codes for CASSLAATASSGNTIYF.

The gene calls are TRBV9 and TRBJ2-2; D possibly uses TRBD1 or TRBD2 (5 bases each). CDR1 SGDLS and CDR2 YYNGEE come from the germline V gene. V lost 7 bases and J 7 bases, leaving 11 bases between the germline ends. The CDR3 length is 12 residues. The CDR3 DNA reads TGTGCCAGCGGATGGGGGAACGGGGAGCTGTTTTTT. It encodes CASGWGNGELFF.

The chain carries TRBV18 and TRBJ2-1; D call uncertain. The CDR3 is 15 residues long. The germline V gene encodes CDR1 KGHSH and CDR2 LQKENI. The germline V and J ends were trimmed by 6 bases and 1 base, with 13 bases remaining between them. The CDR3 spells CASSEVERSYNEQFF. The CDR3 nucleotides are TGTGCCAGCTCCGAGGTTGAACGGTCCTACAATGAGCAGTTCTTC.

There are a few counts of this clone. Other nucleotide sequences in the sample specify the same CDR3. CDR3 nucleotide sequence: TGTGCCAGCAGTTTATCTGGATATAGCAATCAGCCCCAGCATTTT. Protein product: CASSLSGYSNQPQHF. The V call is TRBV28, the J call TRBJ1-5; no definite D call. The germline V and J ends were trimmed by 1 base and 0 bases, with 7 bases remaining between them. From germline, CDR1 is MDHEN and CDR2 SYDVKM. The CDR3 length is 15 residues.

This clone came up many times. The chain is built from TRBV7-9 and TRBJ2-5; D remains unclear. V lost 8 bases to trimming and J lost 3 bases, with 16 bases between them. This CDR3 is built from 14 residues. Germline V gene sequence: CDR1 SEHNR, CDR2 FQNEAQ (reference sequence). The CDR3 DNA reads TGTGCCAGCGTTCTTTCTACTACAGAAGAGACCCAGTACTTC. This translates into CASVLSTTEETQYF. The full variable domain, its missing parts supplied by reference TRBV7-9 and TRBJ2-5, is DTGVSQNPRHKITKRGQNVTFRCDPISEHNRLYWYRQTLGQGPEFLTYFQNEAQLEKSRLLSDRFSAERPKGSFSTLEIQRTEQGDSAMYLCASVLSTTEETQYFGPGTRLLVL.

The gene calls are TRBV30 and TRBJ2-3, with 10 positions matching TRBD2. The CDR3 consists of 15 residues. CDR1 and CDR2 (germline): GTSNPN, SVGIG (reference sequence). V shed 8 bases, J shed 5 bases, and the junction held 13 bases outside the gene matches. DNA for the CDR3: TGTGCCGGAAAACCAGCGGGAGGGGTGAGAGATACGCAGTATTTT. This encodes CAGKPAGGVRDTQYF.

CDR3 DNA sequence: TGCGCCAGCAGCGGGGGTGGGGCACCTAGCACAGATACGCAGTATTTT. Translating it yields CASSGGGAPSTDTQYF. The V gene is TRBV5-1, the J gene TRBJ2-3; D is tentatively TRBD1 or TRBD2 (5 bases each). The V end was cut by 4 bases, the J end by 0 bases, with 15 bases between. The length of the CDR3 is 16 residues. CDR1 and CDR2 (germline): SGHRS, YFSETQ.

The rearrangement links TRBV28 to TRBJ2-1; D gene uncertain. Germline-derived CDR1 and CDR2 are MDHEN and SYDVKM. There are 11 residues in the CDR3. The V and J ends lost 2 bases and 11 bases respectively, with 7 bases between them. The CDR3 here is CASSLIVKQFF. The DNA for the CDR3 is TGTGCCAGCAGTTTAATAGTAAAGCAGTTCTTC.

V is TRBV11-1 and J is TRBJ2-1; D is unresolved. V was cut by 2 bases and J by 7 bases, with 12 bases left in between. The CDR3 is 14 amino acids. Germline V gene lookup returns CDR1 SGHAT and CDR2 FQDESV (reference sequence). CDR3 bases: TGTGCCAGCAGCTTATTAAAGGGTCGGAATGAGCAGTTCTTC. It is translated as CASSLLKGRNEQFF.

The J gene is TRBJ1-1, the V gene TRBV28, with 8 bases lining up with TRBD1. There are 16 residues in the CDR3. Germline CDR1 reads MDHEN; CDR2 reads SYDVKM. The V and J ends lost 5 bases and 5 bases, in that order; junction bases with no gene match: 13. This CDR3 is CASSPTPGTGRTEAFF. In DNA, the CDR3 is TGTGCCAGCAGTCCGACCCCGGGGACAGGTCGAACTGAAGCTTTCTTT. Filled out from reference TRBV28 and TRBJ1-1, the complete variable domain reads DVKVTQSSRYLVKRTGEKVFLECVQDMDHENMFWYRQDPGLGLRLIYFSYDVKMKEKGDIPEGYSVSREKKERFSLILESASTNQTSMYLCASSPTPGTGRTEAFFGQGTRLTVV.

This clone was detected many times. CDR3 DNA sequence: TGTGCCAGTAGTATAAGACAGCTCACAGATACGCAGTATTTT. Its protein product is CASSIRQLTDTQYF. J is TRBJ2-3 and V is TRBV19; TRBD1 might be the D (5 bases). Trimming shortened V by 2 bases and J by 2 bases, and 8 bases separated the two germline ends. The CDR3 consists of 14 residues. CDR1 and CDR2 (germline): LNHDA, SQIVND (reference sequence). Supplemented by reference TRBV19 and TRBJ2-3, the full variable domain reads DGGITQSPKYLFRKEGQNVTLSCEQNLNHDAMYWYRQDPGQGLRLIYYSQIVNDFQKGDIAEGYSVSREKKESFPLTVTSAQKNPTAFYLCASSIRQLTDTQYFGPGTRLTVL.

The rearrangement links TRBV28 to TRBJ2-5; TRBD2 might be the D (5 bases). The CDR3 spans 14 residues. Trimming cost V 5 bases and J 5 bases, with 15 bases left between them. The germline CDR1 and CDR2 sequences are MDHEN and SYDVKM. The CDR3 reads CASSRSSQPETQYF. CDR3 nucleotide sequence: TGTGCCAGCAGTCGATCTAGCCAGCCGGAGACCCAGTACTTC.

V gene TRBV5-8 combines with J gene TRBJ2-1; TRBD1 agrees at 7 bases. There are 16 residues in the CDR3. Trimming at V came to 4 bases and at J to 2 bases, leaving 9 bases not matched to a gene. Germline V gives CDR1 SGHTS, CDR2 YDEGEE. CDR3: CASSAGMGQTYNEQFF. CDR3 DNA sequence: TGTGCCAGCAGCGCAGGAATGGGACAGACCTACAATGAGCAGTTCTTC.

This chain joins TRBV2 and TRBJ1-3, with 7 nucleotides matching TRBD1. The CDR3 is made up of 15 amino acids. Germline V gene lookup returns CDR1 SNHLY and CDR2 FYNNEI. V trimming: 6 bases; J trimming: 0 bases; junction bases outside the gene matches: 5. The CDR3 is CASRRQGVSGNTIYF. The DNA for the CDR3 is TGTGCCAGCAGACGACAGGGCGTCTCTGGAAACACCATATATTTT.

The rearrangement uses TRBV29-1 and TRBJ2-4; 7 nucleotides line up with TRBD2. V shed 2 bases and J 5 bases; nucleotides not matched to a gene: 15. The CDR3 consists of 17 residues. Looked up from germline, CDR1 is SQVTM and CDR2 is ANQGSEA. The CDR3 bases are TGCAGCGTTGAAATAGTGGGAGGGGCCGGAGGAGAAAACATTCAGTACTTC. It is translated as CSVEIVGGAGGENIQYF.

This clone was picked up one time. V and J are TRBV5-4 and TRBJ2-2, with 14 bases that match TRBD2. The trim removed 4 bases at V and 7 bases at J, leaving 9 bases unmatched. CDR3 length: 17 residues. From germline, CDR1 is SGHNT and CDR2 YYREEE (reference sequence). The CDR3 loop reads CASSTGTSGSIGGELFF. The CDR3 coding sequence is TGTGCCAGCAGCACCGGGACTAGCGGGAGTATTGGCGGGGAGCTGTTTTTT.

This chain joins TRBV27 and TRBJ2-7, with 11 bases that match TRBD1. CDR3 length equals 14 residues. J lost 4 bases, V lost 9 bases, and 8 bases had no gene match. Per germline, CDR1 MNHEY and CDR2 SMNVEV (reference sequence). The CDR3 DNA reads TGTGCCAGTCATCCGGGACAGGGGGTATACGAGCAGTACTTC. This codes for CASHPGQGVYEQYF.

J is TRBJ2-7 and V is TRBV27; 9 bases agree with TRBD1. J was trimmed by 6 bases and V by 6 bases; bases with no gene match: 15. Germline V gene sequence: CDR1 MNHEY, CDR2 SMNVEV (reference sequence). The CDR3 spans 16 residues. This CDR3 is CASSPWGTGSPLEQYF. CDR3 nucleotides: TGTGCCAGCAGCCCTTGGGGGACAGGGTCACCTCTCGAGCAGTACTTC.